Each of the 3 T cell receptor beta chains below was sequenced from the same sample in a study of blood T cell repertoires in COVID-19. Here immunoSEQ multiplex PCR was the method, and the copy in TCRdb shows in-frame clones only, minus some. Among about 150,000 clones, around 87% were seen once, and the ten largest hold around 6.1%. The sequencing sample was made of peripheral blood. These receptors were obtained from a man older than 75 with acute or convalescent COVID-19.

The genes are TRBV18 and TRBJ1-5; D might be TRBD1 (6 bases). The CDR3 has 14 residues. Trimming stripped 3 bases from V and 4 bases from J, with 10 bases between. CDR1 is KGHSH, CDR2 LQKENI, per germline. The CDR3, as DNA: TGTGCCAGCTCACCTACGACAGGTAATCAGCCCCAGCATTTT. The encoded protein is CASSPTTGNQPQHF.

This clone has only a few counts. The chain recombines TRBV29-1 with TRBJ2-3; a possible D gene is TRBD1 (5 bases). The germline V gene encodes CDR1 SQVTM and CDR2 ANQGSEA. This CDR3 contains 12 residues. V lost 6 bases, J lost 2 bases, and 9 bases lay in between. The CDR3 region is CSVSTDTDTQYF. The CDR3 nucleotides read TGCAGCGTCTCGACAGACACAGATACGCAGTATTTT.

The rearrangement uses TRBV9 and TRBJ2-7, with 11 bases matching TRBD1. This CDR3 spans 15 amino acids. Germline lookup yields CDR1 SGDLS and CDR2 YYNGEE. With 0 bases clipped from V and 7 bases from J, the junction kept 6 bases outside the gene matches. The CDR3 protein is CASSVGAGTGGEQYF. In DNA form, the CDR3 reads TGTGCCAGCAGCGTAGGTGCAGGGACAGGGGGAGAGCAGTACTTC.